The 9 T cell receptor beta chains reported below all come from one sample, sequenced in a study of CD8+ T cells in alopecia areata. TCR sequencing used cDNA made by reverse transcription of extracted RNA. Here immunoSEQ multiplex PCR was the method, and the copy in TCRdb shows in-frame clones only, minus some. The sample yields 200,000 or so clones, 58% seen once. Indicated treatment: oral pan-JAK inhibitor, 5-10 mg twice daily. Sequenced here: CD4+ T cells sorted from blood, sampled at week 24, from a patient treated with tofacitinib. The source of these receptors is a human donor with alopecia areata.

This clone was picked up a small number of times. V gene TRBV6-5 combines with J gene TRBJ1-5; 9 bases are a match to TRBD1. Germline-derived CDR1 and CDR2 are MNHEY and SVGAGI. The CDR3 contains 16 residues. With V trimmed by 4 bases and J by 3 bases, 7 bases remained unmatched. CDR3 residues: CASSSSGTGTNQPQHF. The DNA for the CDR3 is TGTGCCAGCAGTTCATCCGGGACAGGGACCAATCAGCCCCAGCATTTT.

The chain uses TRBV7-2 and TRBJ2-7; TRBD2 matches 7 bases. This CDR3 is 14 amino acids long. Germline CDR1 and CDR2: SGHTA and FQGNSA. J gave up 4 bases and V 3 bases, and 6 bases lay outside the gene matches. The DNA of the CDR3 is TGTGCCAGCAGCTTTCGAAAGGGAGGGTACGAGCAGTACTTC. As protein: CASSFRKGGYEQYF.

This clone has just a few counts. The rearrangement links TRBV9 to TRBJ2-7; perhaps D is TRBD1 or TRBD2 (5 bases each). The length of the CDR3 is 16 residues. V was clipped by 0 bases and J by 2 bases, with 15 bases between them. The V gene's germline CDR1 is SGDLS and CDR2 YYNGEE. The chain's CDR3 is CASSVGGVGTTYEQYF. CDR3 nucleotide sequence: TGTGCCAGCAGCGTAGGGGGAGTTGGGACCACCTACGAGCAGTACTTC.

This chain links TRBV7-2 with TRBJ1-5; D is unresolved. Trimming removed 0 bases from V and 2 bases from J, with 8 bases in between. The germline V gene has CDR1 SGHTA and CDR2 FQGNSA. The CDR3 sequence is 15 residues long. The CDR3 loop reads CASSLAGMGNQPQHF. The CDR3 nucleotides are TGTGCCAGCAGCTTAGCAGGGATGGGCAATCAGCCCCAGCATTTT.

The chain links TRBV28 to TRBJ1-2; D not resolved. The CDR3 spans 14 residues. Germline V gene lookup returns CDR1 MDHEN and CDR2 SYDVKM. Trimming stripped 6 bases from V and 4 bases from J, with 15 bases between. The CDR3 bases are TGTGCCAGCAGCCCCCAAATGGGCGGCTATGGCTACACCTTC. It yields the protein CASSPQMGGYGYTF.

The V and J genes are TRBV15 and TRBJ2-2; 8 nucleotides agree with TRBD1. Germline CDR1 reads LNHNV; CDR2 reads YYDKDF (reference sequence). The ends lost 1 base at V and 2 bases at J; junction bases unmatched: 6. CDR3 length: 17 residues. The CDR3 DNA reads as TGTGCCACCAGCAGAGCCCTCGGACAGGGTAACACCGGGGAGCTGTTTTTT. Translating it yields CATSRALGQGNTGELFF. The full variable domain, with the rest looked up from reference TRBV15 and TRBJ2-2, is DAMVIQNPRYQVTQFGKPVTLSCSQTLNHNVMYWYQQKSSQAPKLLFHYYDKDFNNEADTPDNFQSRRPNTSFCFLDIRSPGLGDTAMYLCATSRALGQGNTGELFFGEGSRLTVL.

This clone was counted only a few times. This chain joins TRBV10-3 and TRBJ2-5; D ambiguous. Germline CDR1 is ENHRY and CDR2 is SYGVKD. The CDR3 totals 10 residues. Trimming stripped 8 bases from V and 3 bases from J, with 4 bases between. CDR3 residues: CAIGEETQYF. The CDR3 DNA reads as TGTGCCATCGGCGAAGAGACCCAGTACTTC.

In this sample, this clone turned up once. The CDR3 loop reads CASSLAQGTAEETQYF. The CDR3 nucleotides are TGCGCCAGCAGCTTGGCACAGGGGACTGCGGAAGAGACCCAGTACTTC. This rearrangement joins TRBV5-1 to TRBJ2-5; D possibly corresponds to TRBD1 (7 bases). This CDR3 region has 16 residues. The germline V and J ends were trimmed by 0 bases and 3 bases, with 15 bases remaining between them. The V gene's germline CDR1 is SGHRS and CDR2 YFSETQ.

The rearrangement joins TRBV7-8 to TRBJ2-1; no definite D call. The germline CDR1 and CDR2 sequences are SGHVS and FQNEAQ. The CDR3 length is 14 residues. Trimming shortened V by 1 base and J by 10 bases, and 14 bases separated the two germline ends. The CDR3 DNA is TGTGCCAGCAGCTTAGACCGGATGGGATCCGAGCAGTTCTTC. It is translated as CASSLDRMGSEQFF. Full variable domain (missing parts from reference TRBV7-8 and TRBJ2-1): GAGVSQSPRYKVAKRGQDVALRCDPISGHVSLFWYQQALGQGPEFLTYFQNEAQLDKSGLPSDRFFAERPEGSVSTLKIQRTQQEDSAVYLCASSLDRMGSEQFFGPGTRLTVL.